The clone carrying this TCR beta chain has a handful of counts. The CDR3 loop spans 15 amino acids. Looked up from germline, CDR1 is MNHEY and CDR2 is SVGEGT. V dropped 2 bases and J dropped 1 base, with 8 bases sitting between them. This entry is derived from a study of control samples from healthy donors and cancer patients. Libraries were prepared by immunoSEQ multiplex PCR; TCRdb keeps only in-frame clonotypes and omits some of them. The table has around 19,000 clones, roughly four fifths seen once. The material sequenced was PBMCs. The receptor was derived from an elderly man with head and neck cancer. The gene calls are TRBV6-2 or TRBV6-3 and TRBJ2-2, with D possibly TRBD1 on 5 matching bases. The CDR3 protein is CASSYAGMNTGELFF. The CDR3 coding sequence is TGTGCCAGCAGTTACGCAGGGATGAACACCGGGGAGCTGTTTTTT.